This passage covers 9 T cell receptor beta chains from one sample sequenced in a study of control samples from healthy donors and cancer patients. Sequenced by immunoSEQ multiplex PCR; TCRdb stores in-frame clones only, minus some. The data hold about 140,000 clones, with 92% observed a single time. The specimen was blood. These receptors originate from a man between 25 and 39 years old in good health.

The rearrangement uses TRBV2 and TRBJ2-7, with TRBD1 matching over 10 bases. Germline trimming cut 8 bases from V and 7 bases from J; bases unmatched to any gene: 8. CDR3 size: 13 residues. In germline, CDR1 is SNHLY, CDR2 FYNNEI. CDR3 amino acids: CASHGTGAGEQYF. The DNA for the CDR3 is TGTGCCAGCCACGGGACAGGGGCCGGGGAGCAGTACTTC.

This chain links TRBV29-1 with TRBJ2-2; a weak D match, TRBD1 (5 bases). The V gene lost 4 bases and the J gene lost 3 bases, with 6 bases spanning the gap. The germline V gene encodes CDR1 SQVTM and CDR2 ANQGSEA. The CDR3 is 12 amino acids. CDR3 nucleotides: TGCAGCGTTGGGACACACACCGGGGAGCTGTTTTTT. It codes for CSVGTHTGELFF.

V usage is TRBV11-2 and J usage is TRBJ1-1; no clear D gene. CDR3 size: 13 residues. Germline lookup yields CDR1 SGHAT and CDR2 FQNNGV. The germline V and J ends were trimmed by 0 bases and 1 base, with 3 bases remaining between them. Here the CDR3 reads CASSLDRNTEAFF. The CDR3 nucleotides read TGTGCCAGCAGCTTAGACCGGAACACTGAAGCTTTCTTT.

This rearrangement joins TRBV6-5 to TRBJ1-2, with unresolved D. Germline CDR1 is MNHEY and CDR2 is SVGAGI. This CDR3 has 13 residues. V was cut by 6 bases and J by 3 bases, with 11 bases left in between. The DNA for the CDR3 is TGTGCCAGCAGGCCAACGACATACTATGGCTACACCTTC. It encodes CASRPTTYYGYTF.

The sample holds one count of this clone. The J gene is TRBJ2-7, the V gene TRBV11-2; 7 bases agree with TRBD1. V lost 1 base to trimming and J lost 6 bases; unmatched junction nucleotides: 9. Germline V gene sequence: CDR1 SGHAT, CDR2 FQNNGV. This CDR3 is 15 amino acids long. The CDR3 DNA sequence: TGTGCCAGCAGCTTAGGAGGGGGCGGTTCATTCGAGCAGTACTTC. This sequence encodes CASSLGGGGSFEQYF. Full variable domain (rest looked up from reference TRBV11-2 and TRBJ2-7): EAGVAQSPRYKIIEKRQSVAFWCNPISGHATLYWYQQILGQGPKLLIQFQNNGVVDDSQLPKDRFSAERLKGVDSTLKIQPAKLEDSAVYLCASSLGGGGSFEQYFGPGTRLTVT.

V usage is TRBV6-2 or TRBV6-3 and J usage is TRBJ2-3; tentatively, D is TRBD1 or TRBD2 (5 bases each). Per the germline V gene, CDR1 is MNHEY and CDR2 is SVGEGT. CDR3 size: 16 residues. The ends were cut back, 0 bases at V and 4 bases at J, with 14 bases in the middle. In nucleotides, the CDR3 is TGTGCCAGCAGTTACTCGACAGAGGGTGGCGCAGATACGCAGTATTTT. Translated: CASSYSTEGGADTQYF.

The J gene is TRBJ1-5, the V gene TRBV6-1; D gene ambiguous. The CDR3 sequence is 15 residues long. Trimming shortened V by 0 bases and J by 9 bases, and 15 bases separated the two germline ends. Germline V gene lookup returns CDR1 MNHNS and CDR2 SASEGT. CDR3 DNA: TGTGCCAGCAGTGAAGCTTGGGCGGCGATCTGGCCCCAGCATTTT. Amino acids: CASSEAWAAIWPQHF.

This clone appeared a single time. The chain is built from TRBV7-2 and TRBJ2-2, with 10 bases aligning to TRBD2. Germline CDR1 and CDR2: SGHTA and FQGNSA. The trim removed 1 base at V and 16 bases at J, leaving 9 bases unmatched. The CDR3 runs 14 residues. Written as DNA, the CDR3 is TGTGCCAGCAGCTTAGATGCTAGCGGGAGAGCGCCGTTTTTT. This sequence encodes CASSLDASGRAPFF.

The rearrangement joins TRBV9 to TRBJ1-6; tentatively, D is TRBD1 (6 bases). The V gene lost 4 bases and the J gene lost 7 bases, with 18 bases spanning the gap. The length of the CDR3 is 16 residues. Per germline, CDR1 SGDLS and CDR2 YYNGEE. The DNA of the CDR3 is TGTGCCAGCAGCCCCTGGATGGGGGGCGACAATTCACCCCTCCACTTT. As protein: CASSPWMGGDNSPLHF.